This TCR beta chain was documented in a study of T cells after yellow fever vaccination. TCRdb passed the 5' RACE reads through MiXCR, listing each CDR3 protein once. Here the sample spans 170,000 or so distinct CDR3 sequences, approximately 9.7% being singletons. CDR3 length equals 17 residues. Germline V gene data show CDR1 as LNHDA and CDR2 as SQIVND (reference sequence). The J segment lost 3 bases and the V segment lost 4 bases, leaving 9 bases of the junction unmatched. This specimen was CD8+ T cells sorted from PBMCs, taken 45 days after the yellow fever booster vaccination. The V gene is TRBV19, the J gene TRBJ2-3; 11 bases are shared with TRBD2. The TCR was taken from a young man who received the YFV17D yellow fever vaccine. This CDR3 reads CASSTPLTSGVTDTQYF. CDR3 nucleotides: TGTGCCAGTAGTACCCCACTGACTAGCGGGGTGACAGATACGCAGTATTTT.